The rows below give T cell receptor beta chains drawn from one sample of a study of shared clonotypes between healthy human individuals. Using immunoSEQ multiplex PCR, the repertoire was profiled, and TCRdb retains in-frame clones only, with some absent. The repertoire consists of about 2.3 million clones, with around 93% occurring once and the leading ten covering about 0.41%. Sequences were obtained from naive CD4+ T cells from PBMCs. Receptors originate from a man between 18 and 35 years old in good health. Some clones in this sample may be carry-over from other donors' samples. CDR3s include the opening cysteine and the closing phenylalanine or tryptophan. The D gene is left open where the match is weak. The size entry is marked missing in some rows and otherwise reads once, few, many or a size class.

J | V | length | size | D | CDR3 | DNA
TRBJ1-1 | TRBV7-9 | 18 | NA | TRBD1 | CASSLEALGAGGSSGAFF | TGTGCCAGCAGCTTAGAGGCGTTAGGGGCAGGGGGCTCGAGCGGAGCTTTCTTT
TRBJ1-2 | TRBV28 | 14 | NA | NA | CASSTTGQAYGYTF | TGTGCCAGCAGCACCACAGGGCAGGCCTATGGCTACACCTTC
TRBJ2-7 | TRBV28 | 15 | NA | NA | CASTTHRRGASEQYF | TGTGCCAGCACCACCCATCGCAGGGGCGCGAGCGAGCAGTACTTC
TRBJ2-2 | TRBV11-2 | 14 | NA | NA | CASSPVSRVGELFF | TGTGCCAGCAGCCCCGTATCAAGGGTCGGGGAGCTGTTTTTT
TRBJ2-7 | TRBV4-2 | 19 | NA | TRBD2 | CASSQDGLAGIQVGYEQYF | TGTGCCAGCAGCCAAGATGGACTAGCGGGTATACAAGTCGGCTACGAGCAGTACTTC
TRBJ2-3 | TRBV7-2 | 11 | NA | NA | CASSLVDTQYF | TGTGCCAGCAGCTTAGTAGATACGCAGTATTTT
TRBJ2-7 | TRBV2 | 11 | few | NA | CASSVLREQYF | TGTGCCAGCAGCGTGCTCCGCGAGCAGTACTTC
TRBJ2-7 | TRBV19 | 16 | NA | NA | CASRIGAGTAFYEQYF | TGTGCCAGCAGGATCGGGGCGGGGACGGCATTTTACGAGCAGTACTTC
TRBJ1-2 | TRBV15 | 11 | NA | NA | CATSREGGYTF | TGTGCCACCAGCAGAGAAGGCGGCTACACCTTC
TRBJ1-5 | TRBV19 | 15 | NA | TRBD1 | CASNQGQSRNQPQHF | TGTGCCAGTAATCAGGGACAGAGCCGTAATCAGCCCCAGCATTTT
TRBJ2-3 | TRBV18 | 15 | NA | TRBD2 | CASSPPGLDPDTQYF | TGTGCCAGCTCACCGCCGGGACTAGATCCAGATACGCAGTATTTT